The TCR beta chain described here comes from a study of neoadjuvant anti-PD-1 for oral cavity cancer. Looking at the study overall: Most patients had three to four biweekly doses of 3 mg/kg nivolumab before resection.

Tumor libraries mostly used approximately 4.9 ug genomic DNA, two replicates each. This table comes from immunoSEQ multiplex PCR, and its TCRdb copy is limited to in-frame clones, with some not included. The sample shows roughly 9,300 clones, 60% to 75% of them seen only once. The study, taken as a whole, reports: Post-treatment tumors with larger preexisting clones showed more shrinkage. TCR analyses covered only a few patients per response group.

CDR3 length equals 15 residues. V lost 4 bases to trimming and J lost 2 bases; unmatched junction nucleotides: 5. Germline V lookup: CDR1 MRHNA, CDR2 SNTAGT. Comment on this clone: The antigen remains unidentified.

The receptor was derived from a person between 35 and 79 years old with oral cavity squamous cell carcinoma. The rearrangement links TRBV6-4 to TRBJ2-3, with 8 bases fitting TRBD1. Sequenced here: tumor tissue, sampled before nivolumab (anti-PD-1) treatment. The CDR3 loop reads CASSAGRGPTDTQYF. The CDR3 region has the DNA TGTGCCAGCAGTGCCGGCAGGGGGCCCACAGATACGCAGTATTTT.